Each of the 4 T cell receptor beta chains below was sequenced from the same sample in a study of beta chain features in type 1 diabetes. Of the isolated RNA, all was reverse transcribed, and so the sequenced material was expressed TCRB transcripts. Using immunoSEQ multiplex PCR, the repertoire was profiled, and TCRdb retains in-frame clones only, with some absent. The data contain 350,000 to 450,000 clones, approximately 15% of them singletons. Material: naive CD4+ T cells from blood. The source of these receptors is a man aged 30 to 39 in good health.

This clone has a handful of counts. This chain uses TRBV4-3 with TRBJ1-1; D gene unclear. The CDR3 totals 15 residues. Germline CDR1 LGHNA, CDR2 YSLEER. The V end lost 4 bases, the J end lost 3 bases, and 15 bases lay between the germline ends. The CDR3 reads CASSPSLGWDTEAFF. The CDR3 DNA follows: TGCGCCAGCAGCCCCAGTCTGGGTTGGGACACTGAAGCTTTCTTT.

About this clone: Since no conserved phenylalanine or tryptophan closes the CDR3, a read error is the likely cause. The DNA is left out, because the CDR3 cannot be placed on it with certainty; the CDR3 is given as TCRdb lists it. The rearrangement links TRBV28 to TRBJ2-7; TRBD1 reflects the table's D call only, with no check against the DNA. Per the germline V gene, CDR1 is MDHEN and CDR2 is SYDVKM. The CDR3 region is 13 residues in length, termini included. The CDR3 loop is CASSSPGRPLIVL.

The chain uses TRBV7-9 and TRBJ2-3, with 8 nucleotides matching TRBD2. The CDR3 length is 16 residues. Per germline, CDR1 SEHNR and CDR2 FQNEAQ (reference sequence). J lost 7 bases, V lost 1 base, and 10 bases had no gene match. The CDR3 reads CASSLEGGRTVYTQYF. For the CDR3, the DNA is TGTGCCAGCAGCTTAGAGGGCGGGAGGACCGTGTATACGCAGTATTTT. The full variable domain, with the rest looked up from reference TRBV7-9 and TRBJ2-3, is DTGVSQNPRHKITKRGQNVTFRCDPISEHNRLYWYRQTLGQGPEFLTYFQNEAQLEKSRLLSDRFSAERPKGSFSTLEIQRTEQGDSAMYLCASSLEGGRTVYTQYFGPGTRLTVL.

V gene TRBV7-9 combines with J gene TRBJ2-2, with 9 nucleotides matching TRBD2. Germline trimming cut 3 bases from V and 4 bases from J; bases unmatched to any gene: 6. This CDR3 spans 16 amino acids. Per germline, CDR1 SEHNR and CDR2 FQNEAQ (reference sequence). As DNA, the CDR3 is TGTGCCAGCAGCTTTGATCTAGCGGGACTCACCGGGGAGCTGTTTTTT. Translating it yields CASSFDLAGLTGELFF.